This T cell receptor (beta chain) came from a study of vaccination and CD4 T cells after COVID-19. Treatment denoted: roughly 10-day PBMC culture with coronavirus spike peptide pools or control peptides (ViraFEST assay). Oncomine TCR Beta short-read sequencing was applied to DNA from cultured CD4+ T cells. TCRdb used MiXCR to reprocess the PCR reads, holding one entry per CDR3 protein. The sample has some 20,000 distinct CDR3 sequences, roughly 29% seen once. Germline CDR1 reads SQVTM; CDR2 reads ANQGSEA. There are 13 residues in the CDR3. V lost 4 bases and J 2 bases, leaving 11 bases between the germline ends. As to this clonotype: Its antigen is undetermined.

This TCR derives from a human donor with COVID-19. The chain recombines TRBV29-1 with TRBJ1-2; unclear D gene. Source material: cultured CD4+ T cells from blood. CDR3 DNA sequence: TGCAGCGTTGTAGCCGGAGGAAACTATGGCTACACCTTC. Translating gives CSVVAGGNYGYTF. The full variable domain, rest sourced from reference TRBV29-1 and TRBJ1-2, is SAVISQKPSRDICQRGTSLTIQCQVDSQVTMMFWYRQQPGQSLTLIATANQGSEATYESGFVIDKFPISRPNLTFSTLTVSNMSPEDSSIYLCSVVAGGNYGYTFGSGTRLTVV.